This record covers a single TCR beta chain. Its antigen is as yet unknown. This specimen belongs to a study of cytomegalovirus exposure and HLA in healthy donors. Across the whole study: The same platform used for the 666 first-cohort repertoires was also used for the 120 or so validation repertoires, as a later analysis reported. Study-level results: While the bulk of TCR sequences proved rare, some public TCRs turned up in many donors.

The donors were in the roughly 110-subject validation cohort, distinct from the approximately 700-subject first cohort. Assay used: immunoSEQ multiplex PCR; TCRdb lists only in-frame clones, some missing. Of 300,000 to 450,000 clones in the sample, roughly 88% were seen once. The V end was cut by 4 bases, the J end by 6 bases, with 15 bases between. The CDR3 spans 14 residues. The germline CDR1 and CDR2 sequences are MNHEY and SMNVEV (reference sequence). The TCR was taken from a young woman in good health and CMV-seronegative. Material: PBMCs. V and J are TRBV27 and TRBJ1-2; D is unclear. The CDR3, as DNA: TGTGCCAGCAGTTCACGGGCCGGGATGCATGGCTACACCTTC. Translation gives CASSSRAGMHGYTF.